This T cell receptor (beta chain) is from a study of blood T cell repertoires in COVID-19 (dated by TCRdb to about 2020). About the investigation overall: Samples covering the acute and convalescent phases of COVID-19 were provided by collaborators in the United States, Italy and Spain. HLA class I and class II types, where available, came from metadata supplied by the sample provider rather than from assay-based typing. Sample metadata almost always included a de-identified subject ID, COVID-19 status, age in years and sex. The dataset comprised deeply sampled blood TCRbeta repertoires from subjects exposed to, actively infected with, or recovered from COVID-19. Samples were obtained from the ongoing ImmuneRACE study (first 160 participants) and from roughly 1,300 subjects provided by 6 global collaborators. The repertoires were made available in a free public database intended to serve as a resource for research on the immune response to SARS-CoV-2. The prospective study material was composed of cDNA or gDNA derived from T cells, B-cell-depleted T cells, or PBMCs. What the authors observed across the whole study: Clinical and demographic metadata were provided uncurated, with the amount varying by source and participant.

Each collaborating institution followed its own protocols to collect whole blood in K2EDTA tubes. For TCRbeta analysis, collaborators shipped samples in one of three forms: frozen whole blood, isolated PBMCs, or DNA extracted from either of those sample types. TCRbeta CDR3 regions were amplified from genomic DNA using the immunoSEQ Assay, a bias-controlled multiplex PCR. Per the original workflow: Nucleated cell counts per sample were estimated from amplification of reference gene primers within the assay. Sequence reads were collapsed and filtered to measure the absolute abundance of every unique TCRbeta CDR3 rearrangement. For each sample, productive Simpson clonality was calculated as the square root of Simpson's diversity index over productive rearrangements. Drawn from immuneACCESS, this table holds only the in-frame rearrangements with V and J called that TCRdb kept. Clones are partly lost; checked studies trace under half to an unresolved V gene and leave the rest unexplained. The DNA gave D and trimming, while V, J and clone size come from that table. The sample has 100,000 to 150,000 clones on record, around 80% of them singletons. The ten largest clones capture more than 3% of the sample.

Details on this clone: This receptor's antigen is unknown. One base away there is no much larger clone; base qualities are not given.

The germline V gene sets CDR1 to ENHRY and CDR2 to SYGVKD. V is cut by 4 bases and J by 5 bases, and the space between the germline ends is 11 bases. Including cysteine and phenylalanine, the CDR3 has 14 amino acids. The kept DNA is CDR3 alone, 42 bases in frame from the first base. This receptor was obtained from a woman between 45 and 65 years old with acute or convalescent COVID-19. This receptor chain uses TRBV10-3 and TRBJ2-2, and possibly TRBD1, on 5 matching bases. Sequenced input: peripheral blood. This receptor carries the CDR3 CAISGDRRTGELFF. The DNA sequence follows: TGTGCCATCAGTGGAGACAGAAGGACCGGGGAGCTGTTTTTT.